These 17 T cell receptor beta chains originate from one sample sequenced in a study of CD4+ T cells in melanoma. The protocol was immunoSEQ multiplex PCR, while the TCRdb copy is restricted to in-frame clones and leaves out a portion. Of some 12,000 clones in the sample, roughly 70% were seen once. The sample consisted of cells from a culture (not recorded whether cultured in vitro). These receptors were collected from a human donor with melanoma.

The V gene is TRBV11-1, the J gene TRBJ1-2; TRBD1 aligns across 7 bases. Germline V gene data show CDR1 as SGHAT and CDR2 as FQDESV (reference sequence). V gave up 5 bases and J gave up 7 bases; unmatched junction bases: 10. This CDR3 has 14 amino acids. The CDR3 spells CASSTQARGLGYTF. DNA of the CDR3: TGTGCCAGCAGCACCCAGGCAAGGGGGCTTGGCTACACCTTC.

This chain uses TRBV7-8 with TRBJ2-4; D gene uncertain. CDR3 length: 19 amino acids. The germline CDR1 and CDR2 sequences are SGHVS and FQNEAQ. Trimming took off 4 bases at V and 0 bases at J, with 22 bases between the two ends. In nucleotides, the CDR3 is TGTGCCAGCAGCTCTTATAGGTTTCCAGGCGGAGTAGCCAAAAACATTCAGTACTTC. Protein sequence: CASSSYRFPGGVAKNIQYF.

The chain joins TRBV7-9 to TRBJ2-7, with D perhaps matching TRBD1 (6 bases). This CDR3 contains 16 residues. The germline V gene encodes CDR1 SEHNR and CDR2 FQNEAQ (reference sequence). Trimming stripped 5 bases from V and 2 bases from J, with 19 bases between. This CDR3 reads CASSLVIGTPTYEQYF. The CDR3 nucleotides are TGTGCCAGCAGCCTCGTAATCGGGACACCGACCTACGAGCAGTACTTC.

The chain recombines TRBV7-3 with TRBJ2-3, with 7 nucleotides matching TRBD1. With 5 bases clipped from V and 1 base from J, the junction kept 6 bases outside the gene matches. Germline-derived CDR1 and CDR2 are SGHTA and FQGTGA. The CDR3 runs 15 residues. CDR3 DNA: TGTGCCAGCAGCCCCCGACAGGGCCGCACAGATACGCAGTATTTT. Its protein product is CASSPRQGRTDTQYF.

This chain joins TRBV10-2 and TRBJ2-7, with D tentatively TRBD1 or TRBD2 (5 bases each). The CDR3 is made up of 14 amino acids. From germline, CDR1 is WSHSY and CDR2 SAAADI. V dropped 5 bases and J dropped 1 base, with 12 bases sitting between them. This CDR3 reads CASSSLGVSYEQYF. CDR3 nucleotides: TGCGCCAGCAGTTCTCTGGGGGTATCCTACGAGCAGTACTTC.

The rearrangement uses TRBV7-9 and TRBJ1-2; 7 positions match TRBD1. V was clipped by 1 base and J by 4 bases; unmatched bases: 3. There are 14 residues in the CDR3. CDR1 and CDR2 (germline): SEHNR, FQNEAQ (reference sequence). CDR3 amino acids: CASSLEGQIYGYTF. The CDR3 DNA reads TGTGCCAGCAGCTTAGAGGGACAGATCTATGGCTACACCTTC.

The CDR3 spells CASSGMPKTSGASGELFF. The CDR3 coding sequence is TGTGCCAGCAGTGGGATGCCGAAGACTAGCGGGGCCTCCGGGGAGCTGTTTTTT. The V call is TRBV2, the J call TRBJ2-2, with TRBD2 matching 11 bases. The CDR3 consists of 18 residues. Looked up from germline, CDR1 is SNHLY and CDR2 is FYNNEI. V was clipped by 4 bases and J by 6 bases; unmatched bases: 13.

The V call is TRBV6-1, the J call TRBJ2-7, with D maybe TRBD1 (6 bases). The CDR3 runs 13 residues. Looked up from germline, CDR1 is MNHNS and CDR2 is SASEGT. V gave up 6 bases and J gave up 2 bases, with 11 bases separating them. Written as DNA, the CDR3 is TGTGCCAGCAGGCTCAGGGGACCCTACGAGCAGTACTTC. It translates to CASRLRGPYEQYF.

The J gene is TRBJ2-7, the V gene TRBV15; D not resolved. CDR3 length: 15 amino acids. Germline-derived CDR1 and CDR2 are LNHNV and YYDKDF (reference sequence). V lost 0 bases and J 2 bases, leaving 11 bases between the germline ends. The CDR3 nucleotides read TGTGCCACCAGCAGAGACGGGCACCTCGCCTACGAGCAGTACTTC. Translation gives CATSRDGHLAYEQYF.

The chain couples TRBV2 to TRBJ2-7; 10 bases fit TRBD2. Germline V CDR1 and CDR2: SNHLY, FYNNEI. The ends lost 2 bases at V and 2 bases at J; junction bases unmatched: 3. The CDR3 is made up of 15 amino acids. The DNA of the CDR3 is TGTGCCAGCAGTGAACGTAGCGGGGGGACCTACGAGCAGTACTTC. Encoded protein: CASSERSGGTYEQYF.

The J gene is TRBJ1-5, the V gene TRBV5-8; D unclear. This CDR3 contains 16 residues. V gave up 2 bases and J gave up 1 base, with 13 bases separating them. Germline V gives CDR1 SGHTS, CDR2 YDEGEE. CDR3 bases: TGTGCCAGCAGCTTACTCTGGGGAGGAAGCAATCAGCCCCAGCATTTT. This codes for CASSLLWGGSNQPQHF.

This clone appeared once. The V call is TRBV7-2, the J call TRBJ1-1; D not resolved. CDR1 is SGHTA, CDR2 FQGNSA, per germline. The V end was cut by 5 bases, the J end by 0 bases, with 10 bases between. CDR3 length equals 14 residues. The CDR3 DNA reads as TGTGCCAGCAGCGCCTATACAGTGAACACTGAAGCTTTCTTT. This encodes CASSAYTVNTEAFF.

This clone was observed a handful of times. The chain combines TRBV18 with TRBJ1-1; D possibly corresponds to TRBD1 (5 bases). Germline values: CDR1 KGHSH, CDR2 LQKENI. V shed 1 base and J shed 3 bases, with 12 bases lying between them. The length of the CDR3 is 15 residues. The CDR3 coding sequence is TGTGCCAGCTCACCACTCTGGGGCGCGGACACTGAAGCTTTCTTT. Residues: CASSPLWGADTEAFF.

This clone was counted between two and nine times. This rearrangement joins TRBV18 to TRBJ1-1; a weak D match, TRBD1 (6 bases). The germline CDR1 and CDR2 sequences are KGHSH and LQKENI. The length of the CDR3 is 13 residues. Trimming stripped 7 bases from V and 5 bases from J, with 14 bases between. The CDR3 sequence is CASFPSQGTEAFF. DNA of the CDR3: TGTGCCAGCTTCCCGAGCCAGGGGACTGAAGCTTTCTTT.

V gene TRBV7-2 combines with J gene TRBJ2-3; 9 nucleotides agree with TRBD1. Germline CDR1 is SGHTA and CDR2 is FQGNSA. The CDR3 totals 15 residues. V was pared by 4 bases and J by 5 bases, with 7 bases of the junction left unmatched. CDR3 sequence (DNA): TGTGCCAGCAGCTCCTACAGGGGGCGTGGAGATACGCAGTATTTT. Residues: CASSSYRGRGDTQYF.

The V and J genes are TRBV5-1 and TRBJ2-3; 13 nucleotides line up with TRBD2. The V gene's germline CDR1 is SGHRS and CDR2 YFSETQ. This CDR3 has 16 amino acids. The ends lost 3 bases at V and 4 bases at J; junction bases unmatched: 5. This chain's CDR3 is CASSSGTSGAADTQYF. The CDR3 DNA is TGCGCCAGCAGCTCCGGGACTAGCGGGGCCGCAGATACGCAGTATTTT.

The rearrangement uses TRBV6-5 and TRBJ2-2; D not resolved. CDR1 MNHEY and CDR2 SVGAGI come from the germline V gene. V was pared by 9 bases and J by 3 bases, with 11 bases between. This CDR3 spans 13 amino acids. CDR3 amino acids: CASSTPDTGELFF. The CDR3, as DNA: TGTGCCAGTTCAACTCCGGACACCGGGGAGCTGTTTTTT.